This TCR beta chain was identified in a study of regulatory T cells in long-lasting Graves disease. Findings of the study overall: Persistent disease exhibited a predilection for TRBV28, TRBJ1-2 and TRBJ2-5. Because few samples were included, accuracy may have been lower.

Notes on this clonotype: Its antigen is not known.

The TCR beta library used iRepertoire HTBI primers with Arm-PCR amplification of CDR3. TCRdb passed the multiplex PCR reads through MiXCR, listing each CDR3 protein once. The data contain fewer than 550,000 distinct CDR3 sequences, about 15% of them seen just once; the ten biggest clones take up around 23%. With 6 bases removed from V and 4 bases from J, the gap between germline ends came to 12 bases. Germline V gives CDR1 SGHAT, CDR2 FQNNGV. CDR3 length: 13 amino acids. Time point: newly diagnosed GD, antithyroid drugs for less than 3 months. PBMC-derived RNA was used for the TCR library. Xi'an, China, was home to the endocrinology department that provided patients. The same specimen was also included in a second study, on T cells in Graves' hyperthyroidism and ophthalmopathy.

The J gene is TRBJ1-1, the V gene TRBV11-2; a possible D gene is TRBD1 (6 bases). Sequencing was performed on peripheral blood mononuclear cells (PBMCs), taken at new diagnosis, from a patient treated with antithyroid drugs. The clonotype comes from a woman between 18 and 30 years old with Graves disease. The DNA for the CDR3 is TGTGCCAGCAGGATGACAGGCGGCACTGAAGCTTTCTTT. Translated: CASRMTGGTEAFF.